These 8 T cell receptor beta chains share one sample of origin, sequenced in a study of cytomegalovirus exposure and HLA in healthy donors. The PCR ran on 60 Vbeta and 13 Jbeta primers. Assay: immunoSEQ multiplex PCR; the TCRdb copy retains only in-frame clones and omits some. The sample records around 200,000 clones, 75% to 85% being singletons. What was sequenced was PBMCs. Every receptor here comes from a girl aged 2-10 years in good health and CMV-seropositive.

The chain combines TRBV4-1 with TRBJ2-2; the D gene is possibly TRBD1 (6 bases). V was shortened by 2 bases and J by 4 bases, with 23 bases between the two germline ends. Germline CDR1 MGHRA, CDR2 YSYEKL. The CDR3 sequence is 19 residues long. CDR3 bases: TGCGCCAGCAGCCAAACGAAGACCGCCGGGACAACTCGCACCGGGGAGCTGTTTTTT. Translation: CASSQTKTAGTTRTGELFF.

The chain links TRBV6-5 to TRBJ1-2; TRBD1 matches 8 bases. Per germline, CDR1 MNHEY and CDR2 SVGAGI. V dropped 6 bases and J dropped 4; count of bases not matched to a gene: 7. This CDR3 region has 14 residues. The CDR3 sequence: CASSKGGQGYGYTF. Here the CDR3 DNA reads TGTGCCAGCAGCAAAGGAGGACAGGGCTATGGCTACACCTTC.

The table lists this clone with a few counts. The chain uses TRBV6-1 and TRBJ1-5, with D tentatively TRBD1 (6 bases). The CDR3 spans 13 residues. Germline CDR1 and CDR2: MNHNS and SASEGT. V shed 3 bases and J shed 7 bases, with 10 bases lying between them. CDR3 DNA: TGTGCCAGCAGTGACCGGGACAACCAGCCCCAGCATTTT. It is translated as CASSDRDNQPQHF.

Turning to this clone: The junction shows a germline mismatch at one end, possibly a read error. The chain couples TRBV5-1 to TRBJ1-2, with D unclear. CDR1 is SGHRS and CDR2 is YFSETQ in the germline V gene. The CDR3 contains 14 residues. The CDR3 sequence: CASRPDAGPYGYTF. The DNA for the CDR3 is TGTGCCAGCAGACCGGATGCGGGTCCCTATGGCTACACCTTC.

This chain connects TRBV11-2 to TRBJ1-5; the match to TRBD1 covers 9 bases. V lost 5 bases, J lost 1 base, and 3 bases stayed unmatched. CDR1 is SGHAT and CDR2 is FQNNGV in the germline V gene. This CDR3 is built from 15 residues. The CDR3 is CASSRGTGSNQPQHF. Written as DNA, the CDR3 is TGTGCCAGCAGCCGTGGGACAGGGAGCAATCAGCCCCAGCATTTT.

The chain uses TRBV7-2 and TRBJ2-1; 8 bases are shared with TRBD1. V gave up 2 bases and J gave up 8 bases; unmatched junction bases: 5. The CDR3 runs to 14 residues. Looked up from germline, CDR1 is SGHTA and CDR2 is FQGNSA. CDR3 in amino acids: CASSLPGQVYEQFF. DNA for the CDR3: TGTGCCAGCAGCTTACCGGGACAGGTATATGAGCAGTTCTTC. Looking up the rest from reference TRBV7-2 and TRBJ2-1 gives the full variable domain: GAGVSQSPSNKVTEKGKDVELRCDPISGHTALYWYRQSLGQGLEFLIYFQGNSAPDKSGLPSDRFSAERTGGSVSTLTIQRTQQEDSAVYLCASSLPGQVYEQFFGPGTRLTVL.

The chain joins TRBV5-6 to TRBJ2-1, with 8 bases lining up with TRBD1. V was pared by 0 bases and J by 0 bases, with 8 bases of the junction left unmatched. Germline CDR1 and CDR2: SGHDT and YYEEEE. The CDR3 sequence is 18 residues long. The DNA of the CDR3 is TGTGCCAGCAGCTTGGGCAGGGGGCCTTTTGACTCCTACAATGAGCAGTTCTTC. This sequence encodes CASSLGRGPFDSYNEQFF.

This chain joins TRBV5-1 and TRBJ2-1, with 8 bases that match TRBD2. Losses at the gene ends were 3 bases for V and 5 bases for J; bases not matched to a gene: 7. In germline, CDR1 is SGHRS, CDR2 YFSETQ. This CDR3 has 15 residues. The CDR3 spells CASSWIGTSHNEQFF. In DNA form, the CDR3 reads TGCGCCAGCAGCTGGATCGGGACTAGTCACAATGAGCAGTTCTTC.